The 24 T cell receptor beta chains below come from one sample, sequenced in a study of blood T cell repertoires in COVID-19. TCRdb's copy holds only in-frame clones and misses some; the assay was immunoSEQ multiplex PCR. Of some 300,000 clones listed, 90% are singletons. Sequencing was carried out using PBMCs or T cells enriched from blood (not recorded which). The receptors were sampled from a woman aged 18 to 35 with acute COVID-19.

The chain employs TRBV7-2 and TRBJ1-2; 8 nucleotides match TRBD1. Trimming took 3 bases from V and 4 from J; bases not matched to a gene: 7. CDR3 length: 15 residues. The V gene's germline CDR1 is SGHTA and CDR2 FQGNSA. The CDR3 sequence is CASSLAQGVSYGYTF. Here the CDR3 DNA reads TGTGCCAGCAGCTTGGCACAGGGGGTCAGCTATGGCTACACCTTC.

This chain links TRBV5-8 with TRBJ2-7, with 11 nucleotides matching TRBD2. J gave up 7 bases and V 2 bases, and 8 bases lay outside the gene matches. The germline V gene has CDR1 SGHTS and CDR2 YDEGEE. This CDR3 spans 15 amino acids. CDR3 amino acids: CASSFGTSGAGEQYF. In nucleotides, the CDR3 is TGTGCCAGCAGCTTCGGGACTAGCGGTGCAGGAGAGCAGTACTTC.

The chain recombines TRBV3-1 (or the pseudogene TRBV3-2) with TRBJ2-1, with 9 bases aligning to TRBD2. CDR1 and CDR2 from the germline V gene are LGHDT and YNNKEL (reference sequence). Trimming removed 3 bases from V and 9 bases from J; junction bases left unmatched: 12. There are 16 residues in the CDR3. CDR3 in amino acids: CASSQVGGRAAGEQFF. CDR3 nucleotides: TGTGCCAGCAGCCAGGTGGGCGGGAGGGCTGCGGGTGAGCAGTTCTTC.

The J gene is TRBJ2-7, the V gene TRBV11-3; TRBD2 matches 9 bases. Germline V gene data show CDR1 as SGHNT and CDR2 as YENEEA. This CDR3 spans 15 amino acids. V gave up 5 bases and J gave up 3 bases; unmatched junction bases: 8. This chain's CDR3 is CASSQLAGAHYEQYF. The CDR3 DNA sequence: TGTGCCAGCAGCCAGTTAGCGGGAGCCCACTACGAGCAGTACTTC.

J is TRBJ2-2 and V is TRBV19, with 12 bases identical to TRBD2. In germline, CDR1 is LNHDA, CDR2 SQIVND (reference sequence). The V segment lost 0 bases and the J segment 8 bases; nucleotides outside the gene matches: 10. CDR3 length equals 18 residues. The CDR3 region is CASSIDLLLAGGSGELFF. The CDR3 nucleotides read TGTGCCAGTAGTATAGATCTCCTCCTAGCGGGAGGGTCTGGGGAGCTGTTTTTT.

This clone has only one observation. The genes are TRBV10-1 and TRBJ1-1; D is unresolved. The germline V gene has CDR1 WNHNN and CDR2 SYGVQD (reference sequence). This CDR3 is 14 amino acids long. The ends were cut back, 6 bases at V and 1 base at J, with 12 bases in the middle. CDR3 sequence: CASRALPRNTEAFF. In DNA form, the CDR3 reads TGCGCCAGCAGGGCCCTCCCCAGGAACACTGAAGCTTTCTTT.

The rearrangement joins TRBV28 to TRBJ1-5; TRBD1 is a possible D gene (5 bases). The germline V and J ends were trimmed by 1 base and 5 bases, with 9 bases remaining between them. Germline CDR1 and CDR2: MDHEN and SYDVKM. CDR3 size: 14 residues. The CDR3 DNA follows: TGTGCCAGCAGTTTATCCGTCAGGGATCAGCCCCAGCATTTT. Its translation: CASSLSVRDQPQHF.

The CDR3 bases are TGCGCCAGCAGGGAGCCGGGAGATACCGGGGAGCTGTTTTTT. Translating gives CASREPGDTGELFF. The chain combines TRBV5-1 with TRBJ2-2; TRBD2 is a possible D gene (6 bases). From germline, CDR1 is SGHRS and CDR2 YFSETQ. V shed 5 bases and J shed 5 bases, with 13 bases lying between them. The CDR3 contains 14 residues. The entire variable domain, with the rest obtained from reference TRBV5-1 and TRBJ2-2, is as follows: KAGVTQTPRYLIKTRGQQVTLSCSPISGHRSVSWYQQTPGQGLQFLFEYFSETQRNKGNFPGRFSGRQFSNSRSEMNVSTLELGDSALYLCASREPGDTGELFFGEGSRLTVL.

The V call is TRBV4-2, the J call TRBJ1-5; D gene unclear. V shed 1 base and J shed 0 bases, with 4 bases lying between them. CDR1 and CDR2 from the germline V gene are LGHNA and YNFKEQ. The CDR3 runs 14 residues. CDR3 nucleotides: TGTGCCAGCAGCCAAGTCCATAGCAATCAGCCCCAGCATTTT. Its translation: CASSQVHSNQPQHF.

Here the CDR3 reads CASSQGQPHANPLHF. The CDR3, as DNA: TGTGCCAGCAGCCAAGGACAGCCTCATGCCAATCCCCTCCACTTT. V and J are TRBV28 and TRBJ1-6, with a tentative D call TRBD1 (6 bases). Trimming stripped 6 bases from V and 13 bases from J, with 22 bases between. Per germline, CDR1 MDHEN and CDR2 SYDVKM. The length of the CDR3 is 15 residues.

Regarding this clone: A read error is possible here, since a much larger clone lies one base away. The chain uses TRBV11-1 and TRBJ2-5; the match to TRBD2 covers 9 bases. The J segment lost 1 base and the V segment lost 3 bases, leaving 0 bases of the junction unmatched. CDR1 and CDR2 from the germline V gene are SGHAT and FQDESV (reference sequence). The CDR3 is 14 residues long. CDR3 residues: CASSLTSGQETQYF. The CDR3 DNA is TGTGCCAGCAGCTTGACTAGCGGCCAAGAGACCCAGTACTTC.

The rearrangement uses TRBV19 and TRBJ1-2, with D unclear. Germline-derived CDR1 and CDR2 are LNHDA and SQIVND (reference sequence). Trimming removed 5 bases at V and 1 base at J, with 8 bases between. The CDR3 consists of 13 residues. The CDR3 sequence: CASSALNNYGYTF. The CDR3 DNA follows: TGTGCCAGTAGTGCACTGAATAACTATGGCTACACCTTC.

The chain has TRBV29-1 and TRBJ2-2, with D unclear. V lost 4 bases and J 3 bases, leaving 6 bases between the germline ends. Per germline, CDR1 SQVTM and CDR2 ANQGSEA. This CDR3 region has 12 residues. In nucleotides, the CDR3 is TGCAGCGTTGTCTTCGACACCGGGGAGCTGTTTTTT. Protein product: CSVVFDTGELFF.

The rearrangement joins TRBV28 to TRBJ1-2, with 8 bases aligning to TRBD1. The J segment lost 8 bases and the V segment lost 0 bases, leaving 5 bases of the junction unmatched. Germline CDR1 and CDR2: MDHEN and SYDVKM. This CDR3 has 14 residues. In DNA, the CDR3 is TGTGCCAGCAGTTTATGGGCAGGGGGCGAGGGCTACACCTTC. Residues: CASSLWAGGEGYTF.

This chain joins TRBV18 and TRBJ1-5, with D perhaps TRBD1 (5 bases). Trimming shortened V by 2 bases and J by 5 bases, and 10 bases separated the two germline ends. The CDR3 consists of 14 residues. Germline V gene lookup returns CDR1 KGHSH and CDR2 LQKENI. The CDR3 DNA sequence: TGTGCCAGCTCACCAGGACACCGGGATCAGCCCCAGCATTTT. Its translation: CASSPGHRDQPQHF.

The V gene is TRBV9, the J gene TRBJ2-1; TRBD2 matches 14 bases. In germline, CDR1 is SGDLS, CDR2 YYNGEE. The V gene end was trimmed by 4 bases and the J gene end by 8 bases; junction bases not matched to a gene: 8. CDR3 length: 16 amino acids. The CDR3: CASSPMTSGRAYEQFF. The CDR3 coding sequence is TGTGCCAGCAGCCCGATGACTAGCGGGAGGGCATATGAGCAGTTCTTC.

The chain joins TRBV28 to TRBJ1-1; TRBD1 matches 11 bases. The CDR3 sequence is 17 residues long. The germline gives CDR1 MDHEN, CDR2 SYDVKM. Trimming removed 1 base from V and 5 bases from J; junction bases left unmatched: 9. This CDR3 reads CASSLFRGTGGRTEAFF. CDR3 DNA: TGTGCCAGCAGTTTATTTCGCGGGACAGGGGGGAGGACTGAAGCTTTCTTT.

This chain uses TRBV6-5 with TRBJ2-2, with 7 bases matching TRBD1. Germline assignment: CDR1 MNHEY and CDR2 SVGAGI. The CDR3 has 14 amino acids. V gave up 8 bases and J gave up 4 bases; unmatched junction bases: 7. The CDR3 reads CASARDRATGELFF. CDR3 DNA sequence: TGTGCCAGCGCTCGAGACAGGGCCACCGGGGAGCTGTTTTTT.

The chain carries TRBV10-3 and TRBJ1-5; perhaps TRBD1 as D (5 bases). The CDR3 is made up of 16 amino acids. Germline CDR1 is ENHRY and CDR2 is SYGVKD. With 0 bases removed from V and 5 bases from J, the gap between germline ends came to 14 bases. The CDR3 bases are TGTGCCATCAGTGAGTCGGTCGGCAGGGTGGATCAGCCCCAGCATTTT. Encoded protein: CAISESVGRVDQPQHF.

The gene calls are TRBV19 and TRBJ2-5; 10 nucleotides align to TRBD2. This CDR3 has 14 residues. J was trimmed by 3 bases and V by 2 bases; bases with no gene match: 0. Germline V gives CDR1 LNHDA, CDR2 SQIVND (reference sequence). The DNA for the CDR3 is TGTGCCAGTAGTATAAGCGGGAGGGAAGAGACCCAGTACTTC. Translation: CASSISGREETQYF.

The gene calls are TRBV1 and TRBJ1-1; the D call in the table, TRBD1, was not verified against the DNA. TRBV1 has pseudogene status. This CDR3 contains 15 residues. The CDR3 reads CTSSQTDRGKLEAFF. The CDR3 coding sequence is TGCACCAGCAGCCAAACCGACAGGGGTAAGCTTGAAGCTTTCTTT.

This clone was recorded only once. This chain links TRBV7-9 with TRBJ1-6, with 7 bases that match TRBD1. The CDR3 sequence is 14 residues long. CDR1 is SEHNR and CDR2 is FQNEAQ in the germline V gene (reference sequence). Unmatched junction bases numbered 7, after V lost 5 bases and J lost 9 bases. CDR3 sequence reads: CASSPGTVTSPLHF. The CDR3 DNA follows: TGTGCCAGCAGCCCCGGGACAGTCACTTCACCCCTCCACTTT.

This clone was detected once. Other DNA sequences from this sample encode an identical CDR3 as well. V and J are TRBV11-3 and TRBJ2-3, with 11 bases identical to TRBD1. The CDR3 runs to 15 residues. J gave up 3 bases and V 6 bases, and 5 bases lay outside the gene matches. Germline V gene data show CDR1 as SGHNT and CDR2 as YENEEA. The CDR3 region has the DNA TGTGCCAGCAGTCCCGGACAGGGGGCGACAGATACGCAGTATTTT. This encodes CASSPGQGATDTQYF.

The chain uses TRBV7-3 and TRBJ2-3; a weak D match, TRBD1 (6 bases). CDR1 is SGHTA and CDR2 is FQGTGA in the germline V gene. This CDR3 region has 15 residues. V was trimmed by 0 bases and J by 2 bases, leaving 9 bases between them. CDR3 in amino acids: CASSLTQGPTDTQYF. The CDR3 DNA sequence: TGTGCCAGCAGCTTAACACAGGGACCCACAGATACGCAGTATTTT. The full variable domain, in which reference TRBV7-3 and TRBJ2-3 provide the parts outside the CDR3, is GAGVSQTPSNKVTEKGKYVELRCDPISGHTALYWYRQSLGQGPEFLIYFQGTGAADDSGLPNDRFFAVRPEGSVSTLKIQRTERGDSAVYLCASSLTQGPTDTQYFGPGTRLTVL.